Following are 15 T cell receptor beta chains from one sample sequenced in a study of shared clonotypes between healthy human individuals. Libraries were prepared by immunoSEQ multiplex PCR; TCRdb keeps only in-frame clonotypes and omits some of them. The table includes some 490,000 clones, around 73% detected once. Sequenced input: PBMCs. The receptors stem from a woman aged 40 to 50 in good health. Some clones in this sample may be carry-over from other donors' samples.

This rearrangement joins TRBV5-1 to TRBJ2-2; possibly TRBD1 for D (9 bases). CDR1 is SGHRS, CDR2 YFSETQ, per germline. V shed 5 bases and J shed 7 bases, with 30 bases lying between them. This CDR3 comprises 19 residues. The CDR3 DNA is TGCGCCAGCAGACAGGGGGCGTCCTATCCGGGAGGGCCGAACGGGGAGCTGTTTTTT. Its protein is CASRQGASYPGGPNGELFF.

The genes are TRBV7-6 and TRBJ2-1; 9 nucleotides match TRBD1. Germline assignment: CDR1 SGHVS and CDR2 FNYEAQ. Losses at the gene ends were 2 bases for V and 7 bases for J; bases not matched to a gene: 9. The CDR3 length is 16 residues. DNA of the CDR3: TGTGCCAGCAGCTTACGCACAGGGGGCGCTTCGAATGAGCAGTTCTTC. Its translation: CASSLRTGGASNEQFF.

In its sample, this clone was seen once. The chain links TRBV18 to TRBJ2-7, with 13 bases fitting TRBD2. CDR3 length: 15 residues. The V gene's germline CDR1 is KGHSH and CDR2 LQKENI. V dropped 4 bases and J dropped 9; count of bases not matched to a gene: 9. The CDR3 nucleotides read TGTGCCAGCTCACAGGGACTAGCGGGACCCGGCGGGCAGTACTTC. This translates into CASSQGLAGPGGQYF. The full variable domain, its missing parts supplied by reference TRBV18 and TRBJ2-7, is NAGVMQNPRHLVRRRGQEARLRCSPMKGHSHVYWYRQLPEEGLKFMVYLQKENIIDESGMPKERFSAEFPKEGPSILRIQQVVRGDSAAYFCASSQGLAGPGGQYFGPGTRLTVT.

The V gene is TRBV5-4, the J gene TRBJ2-1; TRBD2 aligns across 10 bases. CDR1 is SGHNT, CDR2 YYREEE, per germline (reference sequence). With 4 bases clipped from V and 9 bases from J, the junction kept 10 bases outside the gene matches. The CDR3 is 15 amino acids. Here the CDR3 DNA reads TGTGCCAGCAGCACCAGGACTAGCGGCATTTCTGAGCAGTTCTTC. Translated: CASSTRTSGISEQFF.

This chain uses TRBV28 with TRBJ2-1; D may be TRBD2 (6 bases). This CDR3 has 16 amino acids. V was pared by 5 bases and J by 0 bases, with 14 bases between. Germline values: CDR1 MDHEN, CDR2 SYDVKM. CDR3 amino acids: CASSERAPSSYNEQFF. The CDR3 bases are TGTGCCAGCAGTGAGCGGGCCCCAAGCTCCTACAATGAGCAGTTCTTC.

J is TRBJ2-2 and V is TRBV28, with TRBD2 matching 8 bases. In germline, CDR1 is MDHEN, CDR2 SYDVKM. The length of the CDR3 is 12 residues. V dropped 10 bases and J dropped 8; count of bases not matched to a gene: 6. The CDR3 region is CATYGGAGELFF. In nucleotides, the CDR3 is TGTGCCACCTACGGGGGGGCGGGGGAGCTGTTTTTT.

This sequence joins TRBV5-1 and TRBJ2-5, with 8 bases aligning to TRBD1. Germline CDR1 SGHRS, CDR2 YFSETQ. This CDR3 region has 14 residues. V shed 3 bases, J shed 4 bases, and the junction held 5 bases outside the gene matches. DNA of the CDR3: TGCGCCAGCAGCTCCGGACAGGGTCGAGAGACCCAGTACTTC. It encodes CASSSGQGRETQYF.

Concerning this clone itself: Different DNA sequences within this sample yield the same CDR3. The chain recombines TRBV18 with TRBJ2-7; D may be TRBD2 (5 bases). The CDR3 covers 13 residues. V lost 3 bases to trimming and J lost 2 bases, with 8 bases between them. CDR1 is KGHSH and CDR2 is LQKENI in the germline V gene. CDR3 coding DNA: TGTGCCAGCTCACCGTCCGGGACCTACGAGCAGTACTTC. This gives the protein CASSPSGTYEQYF.

The V and J genes are TRBV7-9 and TRBJ2-5; weak D call: TRBD1 (5 bases). The CDR3 runs to 16 residues. Trimming cost V 4 bases and J 6 bases, with 21 bases left between them. Germline V gene sequence: CDR1 SEHNR, CDR2 FQNEAQ (reference sequence). The CDR3 bases are TGTGCCAGCAGCTCCACTCGCCGGCGTGGGGCGAAGACCCAGTACTTC. This encodes CASSSTRRRGAKTQYF.

The gene calls are TRBV9 and TRBJ2-7; D assignment may be TRBD1 or TRBD2 (5 bases each). Germline V CDR1 and CDR2: SGDLS, YYNGEE. V was clipped by 4 bases and J by 9 bases, with 17 bases between them. This CDR3 is built from 13 residues. The CDR3 bases are TGTGCCAGCAGCAGGGGTATGGGAGAAATGCAGTACTTC. It codes for CASSRGMGEMQYF.

Details on this clone: At the DNA level, this CDR3 is encoded by other sequences in the same sample as well. As DNA, the CDR3 is TGTGCCAGCAGTTACAGCGGGAGCACAGATACGCAGTATTTT. This codes for CASSYSGSTDTQYF. V gene TRBV6-5 combines with J gene TRBJ2-3; D possibly corresponds to TRBD2 (6 bases). The V gene's germline CDR1 is MNHEY and CDR2 SVGAGI. Trimming stripped 2 bases from V and 0 bases from J, with 6 bases between. The CDR3 loop spans 14 amino acids.

In its sample, this clone was seen once. Other DNA sequences in this specimen translate into the identical CDR3. V is TRBV7-3 and J is TRBJ2-1, with no clear D. The CDR3 contains 13 residues. Trimming took off 1 base at V and 5 bases at J, with 6 bases between the two ends. Germline CDR1 SGHTA, CDR2 FQGTGA. In nucleotides, the CDR3 is TGTGCCAGCAGCTTAAACAGAAACAATGAGCAGTTCTTC. Its protein is CASSLNRNNEQFF.

The genes are TRBV2 and TRBJ1-3; the D gene is possibly TRBD1 (6 bases). The germline CDR1 and CDR2 sequences are SNHLY and FYNNEI. Between the trimmed V and J ends, which lost 11 bases and 3 bases, there was a span of 8 bases. This CDR3 region has 11 residues. This chain's CDR3 is CAGGSGNTIYF. DNA for the CDR3: TGTGCCGGGGGCAGTGGAAACACCATATATTTT.

Notes on this clone: Distinct nucleotide sequences in the sample also encode this CDR3. The chain employs TRBV29-1 and TRBJ1-3; 10 bases match TRBD1. Looked up from germline, CDR1 is SQVTM and CDR2 is ANQGSEA. V trimming: 4 bases; J trimming: 3 bases; junction bases outside the gene matches: 3. This CDR3 has 14 amino acids. The CDR3 sequence is CSVGTGGVGNTIYF. Written as DNA, the CDR3 is TGCAGCGTTGGGACAGGGGGAGTTGGAAACACCATATATTTT.

The rearrangement links TRBV5-1 to TRBJ2-1; 8 nucleotides line up with TRBD1. V shed 2 bases, J shed 0 bases, and the junction held 4 bases outside the gene matches. CDR3 length: 16 amino acids. The germline V gene encodes CDR1 SGHRS and CDR2 YFSETQ. CDR3 sequence reads: CASSFTGGGSYNEQFF. CDR3 nucleotide sequence: TGCGCCAGCAGCTTTACAGGGGGTGGCTCCTACAATGAGCAGTTCTTC.